This is a list of T cell receptor beta chains from one sample in a study of shared clonotypes between healthy human individuals. Only in-frame clones appear in the TCRdb table, and some are missing; sequencing was by immunoSEQ multiplex PCR. The sample lists 400,000 to 500,000 clones, 70% to 80% occurring once. Sequenced sample: PBMCs. Receptors originate from a woman in her 40s in good health. Some clones in this sample may be carry-over from other donors' samples. Both conserved end residues are part of each CDR3. D genes are given only for firm matches. A row's size may be missing; if present it is once, few, many or a size class.

abundance,v_gene,j_gene,d_gene,CDR3nt,CDR3aa
-,TRBV7-8,TRBJ2-3,-,TGTGCCAGCACAACCCAGGGTGTGGGACTGTACACAGATACGCAGTATTTT,CASTTQGVGLYTDTQYF
-,TRBV28,TRBJ2-2,-,TGTGCCAGCAGCTCTTCTAAGTTCAACACCGGGGAGCTGTTTTTT,CASSSSKFNTGELFF
-,TRBV11-2,TRBJ1-4,-,TGTGCCAGCAGCACGGTGGACCGAAAACTGTTTTTT,CASSTVDRKLFF
few,TRBV30,TRBJ1-1,-,TGTGCCTGGAGTGTCGGGGGGGAAGCTTTCTTT,CAWSVGGEAFF
few,TRBV21-1,TRBJ2-7,-,TGTGCCAGCAGCAATCAGGACACCCTACGGGATGCCTACGAGCAGTACTTC,CASSNQDTLRDAYEQYF
many,TRBV15,TRBJ2-1,TRBD2,TGTGCCACCAGCGGGACTAGGAGCTCCTACAATGAGCAGTTCTTC,CATSGTRSSYNEQFF
few,TRBV28,TRBJ2-5,TRBD1,TGTGCCAGCAGAGGGGGCAAGGCGCGGGTAGGGCGAGAGACCCAGTACTTC,CASRGGKARVGRETQYF
-,TRBV7-3,TRBJ2-3,-,TGTGCCAGCAGCCCACCCGGGACACTGGGTGATACGCAGTATTTT,CASSPPGTLGDTQYF
-,TRBV5-1,TRBJ2-7,-,TGCGCCAGCAGCTTCAATAGGGGATTCTCCGAGCAGTACTTC,CASSFNRGFSEQYF
-,TRBV29-1,TRBJ2-7,-,TGCAGCGTGGGGGACTACGAGCAGTACTTC,CSVGDYEQYF
-,TRBV30,TRBJ1-5,TRBD1,TGTGCCTGGAACCACCGGTGGGGACAGGGGGCCGATCAGCCCCAGCATTTT,CAWNHRWGQGADQPQHF
-,TRBV30,TRBJ1-2,-,TGTGCCTGGAGTGGGACTCCCCAAAGGGGATTCTACACCTTC,CAWSGTPQRGFYTF
few,TRBV29-1,TRBJ1-1,TRBD1,TGCAGCGTTGAGGGGACAGGGGGGAGTGAAGCTTTCTTT,CSVEGTGGSEAFF
-,TRBV19,TRBJ2-7,TRBD2,TGTGCCAGTAGTACTAGCGGGAGCTCCTACGAGCAGTACTTC,CASSTSGSSYEQYF
-,TRBV7-8,TRBJ2-1,TRBD2,TGTGCCAGCAGCTCCATTCTTGGCGGGAGGGCCTCCAGCTCCTACAATGAGCAGTTCTTC,CASSSILGGRASSSYNEQFF
-,TRBV5-1,TRBJ2-7,-,TGCGCCAGCAGCTTGGCGGCAGCTTACGAGCAGTACTTC,CASSLAAAYEQYF
-,TRBV28,TRBJ1-3,-,TGTGCCAGCATTCGTGGGGTACAACGAGCGGGAAACACCATATATTTT,CASIRGVQRAGNTIYF
-,TRBV28,TRBJ1-4,TRBD1,TGTGCCAGCTCCCTTTCGTGGGCGAAACAGGGGCAGAAGGAACAACTGTTTTTT,CASSLSWAKQGQKEQLFF
-,TRBV27,TRBJ2-2,TRBD2,TGTGCCAGCAGCCCCCGGGCTAGCGGTTTGAACACCGGGGAGCTGTTTTTT,CASSPRASGLNTGELFF
-,TRBV2,TRBJ1-5,-,TGTGCCAGCACCTTAGGGGGGGGATTCCAGCCCCAGCATTTT,CASTLGGGFQPQHF
-,TRBV13,TRBJ2-6,-,TGTGCCACCGCCCGGGGGCCCCTCTCTGGGGCCAACGTCCTGACTTTC,CATARGPLSGANVLTF
once,TRBV18,TRBJ2-1,-,TGTGCCCCCCGACCTAACTCCTACAATGAGCAGTTCTTC,CAPRPNSYNEQFF
many,TRBV2,TRBJ1-2,-,TGTGCCAGCAGTGAAACCGTCGATTGGGGCTACACCTTC,CASSETVDWGYTF
-,TRBV15,TRBJ2-1,-,TGTGCCACCAGCAGAGATCTGGCCAGCTCCTACAATGAGCAGTTCTTC,CATSRDLASSYNEQFF
-,TRBV6-1,TRBJ2-3,-,TGTGCCAGCACAAGGGACTCCGGGGATACGCAGTATTTT,CASTRDSGDTQYF
-,TRBV6-5,TRBJ2-7,-,TGTGCCAGCAGTTACCCAGGACGCCCCGAGCAGTACTTC,CASSYPGRPEQYF
-,TRBV29-1,TRBJ2-7,TRBD1,TGCAGCGTTGGGGACAGGGGCCTCTACGAGCAGTACTTC,CSVGDRGLYEQYF
-,TRBV5-1,TRBJ2-7,-,TGCGCCAGCAGCCAAGATACCCAGGGCCCCTACGAGCAGTACTTC,CASSQDTQGPYEQYF
-,TRBV6-1,TRBJ1-4,-,TGTGCCAGCAGTGACAAAAAGGCGGGAGCCGCAACTAATGAAAAACTGTTTTTT,CASSDKKAGAATNEKLFF
-,TRBV7-3,TRBJ1-6,-,TGTGCCAGCAGCTTATCGGCCAGGGGTGGTTCACCCCTCCACTTT,CASSLSARGGSPLHF
-,TRBV7-7,TRBJ2-2,-,TGTGCCAGCAGCTTACGGCAGGGGTCCGGGGAGCTGTTTTTT,CASSLRQGSGELFF
-,TRBV6-5,TRBJ2-7,-,TGTGCCAGCAGTTACTCGAGGGTGGGGGGCGAGCAGTACTTC,CASSYSRVGGEQYF
-,TRBV11-2,TRBJ1-2,TRBD1,TGTGCCAGCAGCGCACAGGGGAACTCTGGCTACACCTTC,CASSAQGNSGYTF
once,TRBV29-1,TRBJ2-7,TRBD2,TGCAGCGGGCCTTGTACTAGCGGTAACTACGAGCAGTACTTC,CSGPCTSGNYEQYF
-,TRBV30,TRBJ2-7,-,TGTGCCTGGAGTGGGTGGTACTCCTACGAGCAGTACTTC,CAWSGWYSYEQYF
-,TRBV7-6,TRBJ2-5,-,TGTGCCAGCAGCTTACGGGTCCAAGAGACCCAGTACTTC,CASSLRVQETQYF
-,TRBV25-1,TRBJ1-5,TRBD1,TGTGCCAGCAGTGAAAGTGGGACAGGGGGCAATCAGCCCCAGCATTTT,CASSESGTGGNQPQHF
-,TRBV6-6,TRBJ1-1,TRBD1,TGTGCCAGCAGCCGCAACCGGGACAGCCGTGAAGGTTTCTTT,CASSRNRDSREGFF
-,TRBV19,TRBJ1-2,-,TGTGCCAGCTCAGGACCCTATGGCTACACCTTC,CASSGPYGYTF
-,TRBV5-8,TRBJ2-1,-,TGTGCCAGCAGCTTTGGGCAGGGTACAATAACCCACAATGAGCAGTTCTTC,CASSFGQGTITHNEQFF
-,TRBV28,TRBJ2-3,TRBD1,TGTGCCAGCAGTTCTAGACAGGGGAGGACAGATACGCAGTATTTT,CASSSRQGRTDTQYF
-,TRBV6-6,TRBJ2-5,-,TGTGCCAGCAGATCCCGCGGGACGGAAGAGACCCAGTACTTC,CASRSRGTEETQYF
-,TRBV9,TRBJ2-1,-,TGTGCCAGCAGCGTAGTGGATAGCGGTCGCTCCTACAATGAGCAGTTCTTC,CASSVVDSGRSYNEQFF
-,TRBV27,TRBJ2-7,TRBD1,TGTGCCAGCAGTCCATGGGACAGGGTCTACGAGCAGTACTTC,CASSPWDRVYEQYF
-,TRBV2,TRBJ2-5,-,TGTGCCAGGACGGACAGAGGAGAGACCCAGTACTTC,CARTDRGETQYF
-,TRBV19,TRBJ2-7,-,TGTGCCAGTAGTATGATTCGGGAGACCGCCGAGCAGTACTTC,CASSMIRETAEQYF